The clone carrying this TCR beta chain was seen repeatedly, ten times or more. Its target is unknown. The CDR3 consists of 12 residues. The germline V gene has CDR1 SQVTM and CDR2 ANQGSEA. V was trimmed by 4 bases and J by 9 bases, leaving 15 bases between them. The data were taken from a study of blood T cells in healthy people across ages. Study outcomes and limitations: Leaving the PBMCs unsorted stopped any conclusive comparison of naive versus antigen-experienced cells. More naive CD4+ cells and higher diversity marked long-lived donors relative to aged donors.

Together with a sample-barcoded 5' primer, a J-beta primer mix was included in a second PCR lasting about 7 to 12 cycles. TCRdb analysed the 5' RACE reads with MiXCR anew, one entry per CDR3 protein. The repertoire includes more than 800,000 distinct CDR3 sequences, 40% to 45% of them detected once, and approximately 20% sits in the top ten. Sequencing input: blood. This rearrangement joins TRBV29-1 to TRBJ2-5; possible D gene TRBD2, 6 bases. This TCR derives from a woman aged 60 to 75 in good health. The CDR3 spells CSVVSRDWAQYF. The CDR3 DNA is TGCAGCGTTGTATCCAGGGACTGGGCCCAGTACTTC.